Sequencing of this T cell receptor beta chain was carried out in a study of follicular helper T cells after annual influenza vaccination. Study results and caveats: Day 7 ICOS+CD38+ clones later appeared mostly in ICOS-CD38- cTfh.

Remarks on this clone: The antigen is unknown.

Clones were sequenced by immunoSEQ multiplex PCR, and TCRdb holds only the in-frame ones, with some missing. This sample carries 27,000 or so clones, approximately 78% of them seen once, and the ten largest clones take 1% to 1.5%. CDR1 and CDR2 from the germline V gene are SNHLY and FYNNEI. The CDR3 contains 14 residues. Between the trimmed V and J ends, which lost 6 bases and 0 bases, there was a span of 11 bases. As for time point: 2014-2015 season, pre-vaccination. The TCR originated in an adult who received the influenza vaccine. The sequenced sample was CXCR5+ CD38- circulating T follicular helper cells from blood, obtained on the day of influenza vaccination. Subset indicated: circulating Tfh, non-naive CD4+CXCR5+PD-1+ (ICOS+CD38+ or ICOS-CD38-). The chain has TRBV2 and TRBJ1-2; a weak D match, TRBD1 (6 bases). This chain's CDR3 is CASRGQTPNYGYTF. The DNA for the CDR3 is TGTGCCAGCAGAGGACAGACCCCTAACTATGGCTACACCTTC. Drawing the rest from reference TRBV2 and TRBJ1-2, the complete variable domain is EPEVTQTPSHQVTQMGQEVILRCVPISNHLYFYWYRQILGQKVEFLVSFYNNEISEKSEIFDDQFSVERPDGSNFTLKIRSTKLEDSAMYFCASRGQTPNYGYTFGSGTRLTVV.